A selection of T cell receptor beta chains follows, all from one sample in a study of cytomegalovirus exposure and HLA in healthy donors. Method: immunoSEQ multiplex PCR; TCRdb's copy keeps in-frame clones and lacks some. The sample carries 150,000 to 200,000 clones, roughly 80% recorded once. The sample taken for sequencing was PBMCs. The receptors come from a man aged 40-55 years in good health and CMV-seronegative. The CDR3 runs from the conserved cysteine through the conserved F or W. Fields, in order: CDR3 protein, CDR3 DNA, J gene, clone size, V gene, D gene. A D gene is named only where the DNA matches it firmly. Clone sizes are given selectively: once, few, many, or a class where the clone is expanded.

CDR3 protein: CASSQTVSYEQYF; CDR3 DNA: TGTGCCAGCAGCCAAACAGTGTCCTACGAGCAGTACTTC; J gene: TRBJ2-7; clone size: few; V gene: TRBV4-2; D gene: .
CDR3 protein: CASSLGEYTGELFF; CDR3 DNA: TGTGCCAGCAGCTTAGGGGAGTACACCGGGGAGCTGTTTTTT; J gene: TRBJ2-2; clone size: .; V gene: TRBV7-9; D gene: .
CDR3 protein: CASSPGFANTGELFF; CDR3 DNA: TGTGCCAGCAGCCCGGGGTTCGCGAACACCGGGGAGCTGTTTTTT; J gene: TRBJ2-2; clone size: .; V gene: TRBV27; D gene: .
CDR3 protein: CASSLAEEGANEQFF; CDR3 DNA: TGCGCCAGCAGCTTGGCCGAGGAGGGGGCCAATGAGCAGTTCTTC; J gene: TRBJ2-1; clone size: .; V gene: TRBV5-1; D gene: .
CDR3 protein: CASGLLSSYNEQFF; CDR3 DNA: TGTGCCAGCGGTCTACTTTCCTCCTACAATGAGCAGTTCTTC; J gene: TRBJ2-1; clone size: .; V gene: TRBV2; D gene: .
CDR3 protein: CATSSPLAGGRYEQFF; CDR3 DNA: TGTGCCACCAGCAGTCCTCTAGCGGGGGGGCGGTATGAGCAGTTCTTC; J gene: TRBJ2-1; clone size: .; V gene: TRBV15; D gene: TRBD2
CDR3 protein: CASSLAGGKYNEQFF; CDR3 DNA: TGTGCCAGTAGTCTAGCGGGGGGGAAATACAATGAGCAGTTCTTC; J gene: TRBJ2-1; clone size: once; V gene: TRBV19; D gene: TRBD2
CDR3 protein: CASSAYGTGGTGELFF; CDR3 DNA: TGTGCCAGCAGTGCATACGGGACAGGGGGCACCGGGGAGCTGTTTTTT; J gene: TRBJ2-2; clone size: .; V gene: TRBV27; D gene: TRBD1
CDR3 protein: CASSLAGGSETQYF; CDR3 DNA: TGCGCCAGCAGCTTAGCAGGGGGCAGCGAGACCCAGTACTTC; J gene: TRBJ2-5; clone size: few; V gene: TRBV5-1; D gene: TRBD1
CDR3 protein: CASSLGAGKNTGELFF; CDR3 DNA: TGCGCCAGCAGCTTGGGGGCGGGGAAAAACACCGGGGAGCTGTTTTTT; J gene: TRBJ2-2; clone size: few; V gene: TRBV5-1; D gene: .
CDR3 protein: CASSPSVPEQYF; CDR3 DNA: TGTGCCAGCAGCCCCTCTGTCCCCGAGCAGTACTTC; J gene: TRBJ2-7; clone size: few; V gene: TRBV7-8; D gene: .
CDR3 protein: CASSLYSRANYGYTF; CDR3 DNA: TGTGCCAGTAGTCTCTACAGCAGAGCTAACTATGGCTACACCTTC; J gene: TRBJ1-2; clone size: .; V gene: TRBV19; D gene: .
CDR3 protein: CASSQGHFNQPQHF; CDR3 DNA: TGTGCCAGCAGCCAGGGACATTTCAATCAGCCCCAGCATTTT; J gene: TRBJ1-5; clone size: once; V gene: TRBV7-9; D gene: .
CDR3 protein: CASSDYRYPYGYTF; CDR3 DNA: TGTGCCAGCAGTGATTACAGGTACCCCTATGGCTACACCTTC; J gene: TRBJ1-2; clone size: .; V gene: TRBV6-1; D gene: .
CDR3 protein: CASSVRDRGRLGAFF; CDR3 DNA: TGTGCCAGCAGCGTCCGGGACAGGGGGCGACTAGGGGCTTTCTTT; J gene: TRBJ1-1; clone size: .; V gene: TRBV7-8; D gene: TRBD1
CDR3 protein: CASSAGLAGGHETQYF; CDR3 DNA: TGTGCCAGCAGCGCGGGACTAGCGGGGGGCCATGAGACCCAGTACTTC; J gene: TRBJ2-5; clone size: few; V gene: TRBV7-9; D gene: TRBD2
CDR3 protein: CASSNGHSSETQYF; CDR3 DNA: TGTGCCAGCAGCAACGGACATTCTTCAGAGACCCAGTACTTC; J gene: TRBJ2-5; clone size: .; V gene: TRBV13; D gene: .
CDR3 protein: CASSPRHNQETQYF; CDR3 DNA: TGTGCCAGCAGCCCAAGACACAACCAAGAGACCCAGTACTTC; J gene: TRBJ2-5; clone size: .; V gene: TRBV6-1; D gene: .
CDR3 protein: CASRKDRANTGELFF; CDR3 DNA: TGTGCCAGCAGAAAAGACAGGGCGAACACCGGGGAGCTGTTTTTT; J gene: TRBJ2-2; clone size: .; V gene: TRBV2; D gene: TRBD1
CDR3 protein: CASSLESGGAGETQYF; CDR3 DNA: TGCGCCAGCAGCTTGGAGAGCGGGGGGGCCGGGGAGACCCAGTACTTC; J gene: TRBJ2-5; clone size: .; V gene: TRBV5-1; D gene: TRBD2
CDR3 protein: CASSLASGADTQYF; CDR3 DNA: TGTGCCAGCAGCTTAGCATCAGGCGCAGATACGCAGTATTTT; J gene: TRBJ2-3; clone size: .; V gene: TRBV7-2; D gene: .
CDR3 protein: CASSISRLRGYEQYF; CDR3 DNA: TGTGCCAGCAGTATCTCAAGGCTCCGGGGCTACGAGCAGTACTTC; J gene: TRBJ2-7; clone size: .; V gene: TRBV6-5; D gene: .
CDR3 protein: CASSLDQGSPYGYTF; CDR3 DNA: TGTGCCAGCAGTTTAGACCAGGGGAGTCCCTATGGCTACACCTTC; J gene: TRBJ1-2; clone size: few; V gene: TRBV27; D gene: .
CDR3 protein: CASSAEQGMTSTDTQYF; CDR3 DNA: TGTGCCAGCAGCGCAGAACAGGGTATGACTAGCACAGATACGCAGTATTTT; J gene: TRBJ2-3; clone size: once; V gene: TRBV9; D gene: .
CDR3 protein: CASKEAGGTVEKLFF; CDR3 DNA: TGTGCCAGCAAAGAAGCAGGGGGCACGGTTGAAAAACTGTTTTTT; J gene: TRBJ1-4; clone size: .; V gene: TRBV6-1; D gene: TRBD1
CDR3 protein: CASFVSPGQGRYGYTF; CDR3 DNA: TGCGCCAGCTTCGTATCGCCGGGACAGGGAAGGTATGGCTACACCTTC; J gene: TRBJ1-2; clone size: few; V gene: TRBV23-1; D gene: TRBD1
CDR3 protein: CASSLGSGGTGDTQYF; CDR3 DNA: TGCGCCAGCAGCTTGGGTTCGGGGGGAACAGGGGATACGCAGTATTTT; J gene: TRBJ2-3; clone size: few; V gene: TRBV5-1; D gene: .
CDR3 protein: CASSGQGTNEQYF; CDR3 DNA: TGTGCCAGCAGTGGCCAGGGGACCAACGAGCAGTACTTC; J gene: TRBJ2-7; clone size: .; V gene: TRBV6-6; D gene: .
CDR3 protein: CSVDSGGKGNEQFF; CDR3 DNA: TGCAGCGTTGATAGCGGGGGGAAGGGGAATGAGCAGTTCTTC; J gene: TRBJ2-1; clone size: .; V gene: TRBV29-1; D gene: TRBD2
CDR3 protein: CASSLPGDNSPLHF; CDR3 DNA: TGTGCCAGCAGCTTGCCGGGAGACAATTCACCCCTCCACTTT; J gene: TRBJ1-6; clone size: .; V gene: TRBV5-4; D gene: .
CDR3 protein: CSVEGAAGYEQYF; CDR3 DNA: TGCAGCGTTGAAGGGGCAGCGGGCTACGAGCAGTACTTC; J gene: TRBJ2-7; clone size: .; V gene: TRBV29-1; D gene: .
CDR3 protein: CASSLSTGNTEAFF; CDR3 DNA: TGTGCCAGCAGCTTATCCACAGGGAACACTGAAGCTTTCTTT; J gene: TRBJ1-1; clone size: .; V gene: TRBV7-2; D gene: .
CDR3 protein: CASSPGTGWDTGELFF; CDR3 DNA: TGTGCCAGCAGCCCCGGGACAGGGTGGGACACCGGGGAGCTGTTTTTT; J gene: TRBJ2-2; clone size: .; V gene: TRBV5-4; D gene: TRBD1
CDR3 protein: CASSLLDSSTTNEKLFF; CDR3 DNA: TGTGCCAGCAGTTTACTGGACTCTTCAACGACTAATGAAAAACTGTTTTTT; J gene: TRBJ1-4; clone size: .; V gene: TRBV27; D gene: .
CDR3 protein: CASSEPTSGGAGELFF; CDR3 DNA: TGTGCCAGCAGCGAGCCGACTAGCGGGGGGGCCGGGGAGCTGTTTTTT; J gene: TRBJ2-2; clone size: .; V gene: TRBV9; D gene: TRBD2
CDR3 protein: CASSDLGAGDTQYF; CDR3 DNA: TGTGCCAGCAGTGACTTGGGGGCCGGGGATACGCAGTATTTT; J gene: TRBJ2-3; clone size: .; V gene: TRBV6-4; D gene: .
CDR3 protein: CAWRGGEAFF; CDR3 DNA: TGTGCCTGGAGAGGGGGTGAAGCTTTCTTT; J gene: TRBJ1-1; clone size: .; V gene: TRBV30; D gene: .
CDR3 protein: CSVVGVNTEAFF; CDR3 DNA: TGCAGCGTTGTCGGGGTGAACACTGAAGCTTTCTTT; J gene: TRBJ1-1; clone size: .; V gene: TRBV29-1; D gene: .
CDR3 protein: CASSVGRDRGVYEQYF; CDR3 DNA: TGCGCCAGCAGCGTAGGCCGGGACAGGGGGGTCTACGAGCAGTACTTC; J gene: TRBJ2-7; clone size: .; V gene: TRBV5-1; D gene: TRBD1
CDR3 protein: CASSILGGGETQYF; CDR3 DNA: TGTGCCAGTAGTATCCTTGGCGGAGGGGAGACCCAGTACTTC; J gene: TRBJ2-5; clone size: .; V gene: TRBV19; D gene: .
CDR3 protein: CASKMEGTGLDTQYF; CDR3 DNA: TGTGCCAGTAAAATGGAGGGGACAGGGTTGGATACGCAGTATTTT; J gene: TRBJ2-3; clone size: .; V gene: TRBV19; D gene: TRBD1
CDR3 protein: CASSFRHSGYNSPLHF; CDR3 DNA: TGTGCCAGCAGCTTCCGACACTCAGGGTATAATTCACCCCTCCACTTT; J gene: TRBJ1-6; clone size: .; V gene: TRBV13; D gene: .
CDR3 protein: CASSKRDRVGEQYF; CDR3 DNA: TGTGCCAGCAGTAAAAGGGACAGGGTAGGCGAGCAGTACTTC; J gene: TRBJ2-7; clone size: few; V gene: TRBV6-4; D gene: TRBD1
CDR3 protein: CATLRTEAFF; CDR3 DNA: TGTGCCACCTTGAGGACTGAAGCTTTCTTT; J gene: TRBJ1-1; clone size: .; V gene: TRBV6-1; D gene: .
CDR3 protein: CASSQGTGNEKLFF; CDR3 DNA: TGTGCCAGCTCACAGGGGACAGGGAATGAAAAACTGTTTTTT; J gene: TRBJ1-4; clone size: .; V gene: TRBV18; D gene: TRBD1
CDR3 protein: CSSSFLPTGTGELFF; CDR3 DNA: TGTTCCAGCAGCTTCCTTCCCACTGGCACCGGGGAGCTGTTTTTT; J gene: TRBJ2-2; clone size: .; V gene: TRBV7-9; D gene: .
CDR3 protein: CASSLTTATYNEQFF; CDR3 DNA: TGTGCCAGCAGCTTAACGACAGCAACATACAATGAGCAGTTCTTC; J gene: TRBJ2-1; clone size: .; V gene: TRBV7-2; D gene: .
CDR3 protein: CASWANGYTF; CDR3 DNA: TGTGCCAGTTGGGCAAACGGCTACACCTTC; J gene: TRBJ1-2; clone size: few; V gene: TRBV6-1; D gene: .
CDR3 protein: CASSSGLERVHEQYF; CDR3 DNA: TGTGCCAGCAGCTCCGGACTGGAGAGGGTCCACGAGCAGTACTTC; J gene: TRBJ2-7; clone size: .; V gene: TRBV13; D gene: .
CDR3 protein: CAGARVSYEQYF; CDR3 DNA: TGTGCAGGTGCCAGGGTAAGCTACGAGCAGTACTTC; J gene: TRBJ2-7; clone size: once; V gene: TRBV2; D gene: .
CDR3 protein: CASTTGQSYTF; CDR3 DNA: TGTGCCAGCACCACGGGACAATCCTACACCTTC; J gene: TRBJ1-2; clone size: .; V gene: TRBV28; D gene: .
CDR3 protein: CASSLLGLRTDKAFF; CDR3 DNA: TGTGCCAGCAGCTTATTAGGGTTGCGGACGGACAAAGCTTTCTTT; J gene: TRBJ1-1; clone size: .; V gene: TRBV7-3; D gene: .
CDR3 protein: CASSPHLAMYQPQHF; CDR3 DNA: TGTGCCAGCAGTCCCCACCTCGCGATGTACCAGCCCCAGCATTTT; J gene: TRBJ1-5; clone size: .; V gene: TRBV28; D gene: .
CDR3 protein: CASSPGQGNRVEKLFF; CDR3 DNA: TGTGCCAGCAGCCCGGGACAGGGGAACAGGGTAGAAAAACTGTTTTTT; J gene: TRBJ1-4; clone size: .; V gene: TRBV7-9; D gene: TRBD1
CDR3 protein: CASRGAGTGTNEQYF; CDR3 DNA: TGTGCCAGCAGGGGGGCCGGGACAGGGACAAACGAGCAGTACTTC; J gene: TRBJ2-7; clone size: few; V gene: TRBV6-5; D gene: TRBD1
CDR3 protein: CASSYKREAFF; CDR3 DNA: TGTGCCAGCAGTTATAAGAGGGAAGCTTTCTTT; J gene: TRBJ1-1; clone size: .; V gene: TRBV6-7; D gene: .
CDR3 protein: CASSQETSGGNTGELFF; CDR3 DNA: TGCGCCAGCAGCCAAGAAACCAGCGGGGGGAACACCGGGGAGCTGTTTTTT; J gene: TRBJ2-2; clone size: .; V gene: TRBV4-1; D gene: TRBD2
CDR3 protein: CASSQPRTGSSYEQYF; CDR3 DNA: TGTGCCAGTAGTCAACCAAGGACAGGGAGTTCCTACGAGCAGTACTTC; J gene: TRBJ2-7; clone size: .; V gene: TRBV19; D gene: TRBD1
CDR3 protein: CASSRTGDDYEQYF; CDR3 DNA: TGTGCCAGCAGCAGGACAGGGGACGATTACGAGCAGTACTTC; J gene: TRBJ2-7; clone size: .; V gene: TRBV5-6; D gene: TRBD1